Listed below are T cell receptor beta chains from one sample, sequenced in a study of T cell responses to AZD1222 COVID-19 vaccine. This table comes from immunoSEQ multiplex PCR, and its TCRdb copy is limited to in-frame clones, with some not included. The sample records approximately 120,000 clones, more than 70% being singletons. This specimen was peripheral blood, taken on day 0 of AZD1222 vaccination. These receptors came from an adult in good health. Each CDR3 is given with its conserved first and last residue. The D gene is left open where the match is weak. The size entry is marked missing in some rows and otherwise reads once, few, many or a size class.

J: TRBJ1-6; V: TRBV30; size: .; D: TRBD1; CDR3: CAWSGTGTGKPLHF; DNA: TGTGCCTGGAGTGGGACCGGGACAGGTAAACCCCTCCACTTT
J: TRBJ2-2; V: TRBV5-1; size: .; D: .; CDR3: CASSLTGNAPGELFF; DNA: TGCGCCAGCAGCTTGACAGGGAACGCTCCGGGGGAGCTGTTTTTT
J: TRBJ1-5; V: TRBV6-6; size: .; D: .; CDR3: CASSSAQPQHF; DNA: TGTGCCAGCAGTTCCGCCCAGCCCCAGCATTTT
J: TRBJ2-2; V: TRBV20-1; size: once; D: .; CDR3: CSASSQGPPNTGELFF; DNA: TGCAGTGCTAGTTCTCAGGGACCCCCGAACACCGGGGAGCTGTTTTTT
J: TRBJ1-4; V: TRBV7-6; size: .; D: .; CDR3: CASSLVIREKLFF; DNA: TGTGCCAGCAGCTTAGTAATCCGTGAAAAACTGTTTTTT
J: TRBJ2-3; V: TRBV5-4; size: .; D: TRBD2; CDR3: CASSLDGSGGTDTQYF; DNA: TGTGCCAGCAGCTTGGATGGTAGCGGGGGCACAGATACGCAGTATTTT
J: TRBJ1-1; V: TRBV12-3/TRBV12-4; size: .; D: .; CDR3: CASSVVGYTEAFF; DNA: TGTGCCAGCAGTGTCGTGGGGTACACTGAAGCTTTCTTT
J: TRBJ1-1; V: TRBV6-5; size: .; D: .; CDR3: CASSYTGLGNTEAFF; DNA: TGTGCCAGCAGTTACACGGGACTCGGGAACACTGAAGCTTTCTTT
J: TRBJ1-4; V: TRBV13; size: .; D: TRBD1; CDR3: CASSFSRQGQEKLFF; DNA: TGTGCCAGCAGCTTTTCCCGACAGGGTCAAGAAAAACTGTTTTTT
J: TRBJ1-3; V: TRBV9; size: .; D: .; CDR3: CASSGHRTSGNTIYF; DNA: TGTGCCAGCAGCGGACACAGGACCTCTGGAAACACCATATATTTT
J: TRBJ1-6; V: TRBV4-2; size: .; D: .; CDR3: CASSQDGLTNSPLHF; DNA: TGTGCCAGCAGCCAAGATGGACTGACGAATTCACCCCTCCACTTT
J: TRBJ2-1; V: TRBV3-1/TRBV3-2; size: .; D: TRBD2; CDR3: CASSQGVGGLNEQFF; DNA: TGTGCCAGCAGCCAAGGTGTGGGAGGGCTCAATGAGCAGTTCTTC
J: TRBJ1-6; V: TRBV6-1; size: .; D: .; CDR3: CASSELGRSPLHF; DNA: TGTGCCAGCAGTGAATTAGGGAGATCACCCCTCCACTTT
J: TRBJ1-6; V: TRBV28; size: .; D: .; CDR3: CASRPSGAPGSYSPLHF; DNA: TGTGCCAGCAGGCCCTCCGGGGCGCCAGGGTCCTATTCACCCCTCCACTTT
J: TRBJ1-5; V: TRBV18; size: .; D: .; CDR3: CASSPLGPVGFSNQPQHF; DNA: TGTGCCAGCTCACCTTTGGGGCCGGTAGGGTTTAGCAATCAGCCCCAGCATTTT
J: TRBJ1-2; V: TRBV12-3/TRBV12-4; size: .; D: .; CDR3: CASSFVGGDGYTF; DNA: TGTGCCAGCAGTTTCGTAGGGGGTGATGGCTACACCTTC
J: TRBJ1-3; V: TRBV7-6; size: .; D: TRBD1; CDR3: CASSPAGTGRNTIYF; DNA: TGTGCCAGCAGCCCCGCAGGGACAGGGCGAAACACCATATATTTT
J: TRBJ2-3; V: TRBV9; size: .; D: .; CDR3: CASSREDTQYF; DNA: TGTGCCAGCAGCCGAGAGGATACGCAGTATTTT
J: TRBJ2-5; V: TRBV5-8; size: .; D: .; CDR3: CASSIQGQTQETQYF; DNA: TGTGCCAGCAGCATACAAGGACAGACACAAGAGACCCAGTACTTC
J: TRBJ2-1; V: TRBV28; size: .; D: TRBD1; CDR3: CASSGTGTYNEQFF; DNA: TGTGCCAGCTCCGGGACAGGGACCTACAATGAGCAGTTCTTC
J: TRBJ2-2; V: TRBV10-3; size: once; D: .; CDR3: CAIRSGGAQHTGELFF; DNA: TGTGCCATCAGGTCGGGGGGCGCCCAGCACACCGGGGAGCTGTTTTTT
J: TRBJ1-1; V: TRBV29-1; size: .; D: .; CDR3: CSVAEGAAEAFF; DNA: TGCAGCGTTGCCGAGGGCGCAGCTGAAGCTTTCTTT
J: TRBJ2-7; V: TRBV9; size: .; D: TRBD2; CDR3: CASSVGGGLAGLEQYF; DNA: TGTGCCAGCAGCGTAGGGGGAGGGCTAGCGGGGTTAGAGCAGTACTTC
J: TRBJ1-2; V: TRBV6-4; size: .; D: .; CDR3: CASSEGTGRSGYGYTF; DNA: TGTGCCAGCAGTGAAGGTACAGGGAGGTCGGGATATGGCTACACCTTC
J: TRBJ2-7; V: TRBV28; size: .; D: .; CDR3: CASSFDPYEQYF; DNA: TGTGCCAGCAGCTTCGATCCCTACGAGCAGTACTTC
J: TRBJ1-2; V: TRBV28; size: .; D: .; CDR3: CASRPMGGVYGYTF; DNA: TGTGCCAGCAGACCTATGGGCGGGGTCTATGGCTACACCTTC
J: TRBJ2-3; V: TRBV10-3; size: .; D: .; CDR3: CAISSVSTDTQYF; DNA: TGTGCCATCAGCTCGGTAAGCACAGATACGCAGTATTTT
J: TRBJ1-4; V: TRBV5-4; size: .; D: .; CDR3: CASSLDQGVEKLFF; DNA: TGTGCCAGCAGCTTGGATCAGGGCGTAGAAAAACTGTTTTTT
J: TRBJ2-1; V: TRBV30; size: .; D: TRBD2; CDR3: CAWTYSGRTYNEQFF; DNA: TGTGCCTGGACTTATAGCGGGAGGACCTACAATGAGCAGTTCTTC
J: TRBJ1-2; V: TRBV6-5; size: .; D: TRBD1; CDR3: CASSSGQGGGYTF; DNA: TGTGCCAGCAGCTCGGGACAGGGGGGTGGCTACACCTTC
J: TRBJ2-7; V: TRBV9; size: .; D: TRBD1; CDR3: CASSVGRTGGSEQYF; DNA: TGTGCCAGCAGCGTAGGGCGGACAGGGGGCAGCGAGCAGTACTTC
J: TRBJ2-1; V: TRBV5-1; size: .; D: TRBD2; CDR3: CASSRTSGGDQKFF; DNA: TGCGCCAGCAGTCGTACTAGCGGGGGGGACCAAAAGTTCTTC
J: TRBJ2-1; V: TRBV27; size: .; D: .; CDR3: CASSLDWGTAYNEQFF; DNA: TGTGCCAGCAGTTTAGATTGGGGGACCGCTTACAATGAGCAGTTCTTC
J: TRBJ1-5; V: TRBV10-3; size: few; D: .; CDR3: CAISALRDNQPQHF; DNA: TGTGCCATCAGTGCCCTCAGAGACAATCAGCCCCAGCATTTT
J: TRBJ1-4; V: TRBV27; size: .; D: .; CDR3: CASSLSFRSNEKLFF; DNA: TGTGCCAGCAGTTTATCGTTCAGGTCTAATGAAAAACTGTTTTTT
J: TRBJ1-5; V: TRBV6-5; size: .; D: .; CDR3: CASTGQGGNQPQHF; DNA: TGTGCCAGCACCGGGCAGGGAGGCAATCAGCCCCAGCATTTT
J: TRBJ1-1; V: TRBV5-1; size: .; D: .; CDR3: CASHARQGGDTEAFF; DNA: TGCGCCAGCCACGCCCGGCAGGGCGGGGACACTGAAGCTTTCTTT
J: TRBJ1-1; V: TRBV7-8; size: .; D: .; CDR3: CASSPYLNTEAFF; DNA: TGTGCCAGCAGCCCTTACCTGAACACTGAAGCTTTCTTT